This T cell receptor beta chain stems from a study of T cell responses to AZD1222 COVID-19 vaccine. Data came from immunoSEQ multiplex PCR; TCRdb stores just in-frame clones and leaves some out. The data show 100,000 to 150,000 clones, approximately 93% seen once. V lost 2 bases, J lost 0 bases, and 1 base stayed unmatched. There are 15 residues in the CDR3. Germline CDR1 reads SGDLS; CDR2 reads YYNGEE. Overall study results and limits: Spike was spanned by vaccine-associated CD4 TCRs, with dominance at 160-218 and 743-854.

With respect to this clone: Its antigen is unknown. Other DNA sequences from this sample encode an identical CDR3 as well.

This chain uses TRBV9 with TRBJ1-4; 7 bases map to TRBD1. This clonotype was sampled from an adult in good health. The sample was peripheral blood, taken on day 0 of AZD1222 vaccination. The DNA of the CDR3 is TGTGCCAGCAGCGTCGGGACAGCAACTAATGAAAAACTGTTTTTT. Translating it yields CASSVGTATNEKLFF.